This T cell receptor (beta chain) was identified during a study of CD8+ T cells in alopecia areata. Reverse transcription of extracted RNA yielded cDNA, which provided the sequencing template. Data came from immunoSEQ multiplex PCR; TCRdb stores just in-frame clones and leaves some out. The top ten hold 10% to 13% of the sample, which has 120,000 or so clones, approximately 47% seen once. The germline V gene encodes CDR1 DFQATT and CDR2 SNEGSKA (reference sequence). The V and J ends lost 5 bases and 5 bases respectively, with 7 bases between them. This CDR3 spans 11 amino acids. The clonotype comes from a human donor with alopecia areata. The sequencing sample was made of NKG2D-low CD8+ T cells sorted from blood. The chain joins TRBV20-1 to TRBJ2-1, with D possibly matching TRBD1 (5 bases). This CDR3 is CSAQTDNEQFF. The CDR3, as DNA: TGCAGTGCTCAGACAGACAATGAGCAGTTCTTC.